The 28 T cell receptor beta chains presented below share a single source sample, sequenced in a study of T cell responses to AZD1222 COVID-19 vaccine. Assay: immunoSEQ multiplex PCR; the TCRdb copy retains only in-frame clones and omits some. This sample has 150,000 to 200,000 clones, with 90% to 95% found just once. Here the sequenced sample was peripheral blood, taken on day 0 of AZD1222 vaccination. These receptors were collected from an adult in good health.

Worth noting for this clone: The junction departs from the called germline gene at one end, perhaps through a read error. This chain uses TRBV9 with TRBJ1-1, with TRBD1 as a possible D gene (6 bases). This CDR3 is 16 amino acids long. Germline CDR1 is SGDLS and CDR2 is YYNGEE. The CDR3 DNA reads TGTGCCACCTTCGAGGACAGCCCGATAGTGAATACTGAAGCTTTCTTT. This sequence encodes CATFEDSPIVNTEAFF.

The V call is TRBV7-2, the J call TRBJ1-3; D gene ambiguous. CDR1 is SGHTA and CDR2 is FQGNSA in the germline V gene. V lost 1 base and J lost 2, with 6 bases in between. The length of the CDR3 is 14 residues. The CDR3 here is CASSLGVAGNTIYF. As DNA, the CDR3 is TGTGCCAGCAGCTTAGGGGTGGCTGGAAACACCATATATTTT.

The chain carries TRBV7-2 and TRBJ1-6; a weak D match, TRBD1 (5 bases). CDR1 is SGHTA and CDR2 is FQGNSA in the germline V gene. The ends were cut back, 1 base at V and 8 bases at J, with 12 bases in the middle. The CDR3 has 15 residues. CDR3 amino acids: CASSLVPGNDSPLHF. In nucleotides, the CDR3 is TGTGCCAGCAGCTTAGTTCCAGGGAACGATTCACCCCTCCACTTT. Drawing the rest from reference TRBV7-2 and TRBJ1-6, the complete variable domain is GAGVSQSPSNKVTEKGKDVELRCDPISGHTALYWYRQSLGQGLEFLIYFQGNSAPDKSGLPSDRFSAERTGGSVSTLTIQRTQQEDSAVYLCASSLVPGNDSPLHFGNGTRLTVT.

The chain carries TRBV7-2 and TRBJ2-1; TRBD1 matches 9 bases. Germline V lookup: CDR1 SGHTA, CDR2 FQGNSA. V lost 3 bases and J lost 3; bases outside the gene matches: 6. The CDR3 extends over 16 amino acids. CDR3 amino acids: CASSFQQGAGYNEQFF. In DNA, the CDR3 is TGTGCCAGCAGCTTTCAACAGGGGGCGGGCTACAATGAGCAGTTCTTC.

The rearrangement uses TRBV6-2 or TRBV6-3 and TRBJ1-6, with D possibly matching TRBD1 (5 bases). The CDR3 has 16 residues. Germline-derived CDR1 and CDR2 are MNHEY and SVGEGT. V was cut by 4 bases and J by 8 bases, with 18 bases left in between. CDR3 amino acids: CASSSEAGRFYSPLHF. The CDR3 DNA is TGTGCCAGCAGTTCGGAAGCAGGGCGTTTTTATTCACCCCTCCACTTT.

The count of this clone is one. The chain uses TRBV27 and TRBJ1-2; D is unclear. The CDR3 runs 14 residues. V was trimmed by 1 base and J by 2 bases, leaving 8 bases between them. Germline V gives CDR1 MNHEY, CDR2 SMNVEV (reference sequence). The CDR3 coding sequence is TGTGCCAGCAGTTTATGGGCAGGAAACTATGGCTACACCTTC. Its translation: CASSLWAGNYGYTF.

The V call is TRBV4-1, the J call TRBJ2-4; 8 nucleotides match TRBD2. Germline V gene sequence: CDR1 MGHRA, CDR2 YSYEKL. The CDR3 has 20 residues. With 0 bases clipped from V and 6 bases from J, the junction kept 19 bases outside the gene matches. CDR3 nucleotide sequence: TGCGCCAGCAGCCAAGATTACGGACTCCGGACTAGCCGAATTTTAAACATTCAGTACTTC. Protein sequence: CASSQDYGLRTSRILNIQYF.

V is TRBV6-2 or TRBV6-3 and J is TRBJ2-2; 7 bases align to TRBD1. CDR3 size: 17 residues. V dropped 5 bases and J dropped 5; count of bases not matched to a gene: 14. Germline-derived CDR1 and CDR2 are MNHEY and SVGEGT. The CDR3 loop is CASSLQWTGRRTGELFF. In DNA, the CDR3 is TGTGCCAGCAGTCTCCAGTGGACAGGCCGACGAACCGGGGAGCTGTTTTTT.

The chain couples TRBV7-9 to TRBJ2-2; 7 bases align to TRBD2. J lost 4 bases, V lost 1 base, and 0 bases had no gene match. This CDR3 has 14 residues. The V gene's germline CDR1 is SEHNR and CDR2 FQNEAQ (reference sequence). CDR3 coding DNA: TGTGCCAGCAGCTTAGGGGGGGGCACCGGGGAGCTGTTTTTT. Translating it yields CASSLGGGTGELFF.

This clone occurred once. The chain carries TRBV5-1 and TRBJ2-7, with D possibly matching TRBD1 (6 bases). CDR1 is SGHRS, CDR2 YFSETQ, per germline. This CDR3 region has 14 residues. Trimming pared 2 bases from V and 2 bases from J, leaving 11 bases between. This CDR3 reads CASSLTTGTYEQYF. In nucleotides, the CDR3 is TGCGCCAGCAGCTTAACAACAGGGACCTACGAGCAGTACTTC.

J is TRBJ1-1 and V is TRBV2; TRBD1 might be the D (6 bases). This CDR3 comprises 14 residues. The V end lost 7 bases, the J end lost 3 bases, and 15 bases lay between the germline ends. Looked up from germline, CDR1 is SNHLY and CDR2 is FYNNEI. CDR3 amino acids: CASIIQGRHTEAFF. In DNA, the CDR3 is TGTGCCAGCATTATCCAGGGGAGGCACACTGAAGCTTTCTTT.

This clone was recorded only once. This chain uses TRBV10-3 with TRBJ2-1, with TRBD1 matching over 8 bases. V gave up 3 bases and J gave up 0 bases; unmatched junction bases: 7. Germline V gene lookup returns CDR1 ENHRY and CDR2 SYGVKD. The CDR3 spans 17 residues. The CDR3 loop is CAISDTTGGNSYNEQFF. The CDR3 coding sequence is TGTGCCATCAGTGATACAACAGGGGGGAACTCCTACAATGAGCAGTTCTTC.

The rearrangement links TRBV2 to TRBJ1-2; a possible D gene is TRBD1 (5 bases). CDR3 length equals 13 residues. Germline assignment: CDR1 SNHLY and CDR2 FYNNEI. Trimming cost V 4 bases and J 4 bases, with 10 bases left between them. The CDR3 protein is CASSAGAGYGYTF. CDR3 coding DNA: TGTGCCAGCAGTGCTGGGGCAGGCTATGGCTACACCTTC.

This clone has only one observation. The chain combines TRBV4-2 with TRBJ2-2; the match to TRBD2 covers 10 bases. V shed 0 bases and J 4 bases; nucleotides not matched to a gene: 11. Germline V lookup: CDR1 LGHNA, CDR2 YNFKEQ. The CDR3 length is 19 residues. The CDR3 region has the DNA TGTGCCAGCAGCCAAGATATAAAGCGGGGGGGCCTCGCCACCGGGGAGCTGTTTTTT. Amino acids: CASSQDIKRGGLATGELFF.

The V and J genes are TRBV19 and TRBJ2-7; D possibly uses TRBD1 or TRBD2 (5 bases each). The CDR3 contains 17 residues. V was cut by 0 bases and J by 9 bases, with 24 bases left in between. Germline values: CDR1 LNHDA, CDR2 SQIVND (reference sequence). CDR3 bases: TGTGCCAGTAGTATAGACGCCGCCGGGACGGCTTCGAGAGGGCAGTACTTC. This gives the protein CASSIDAAGTASRGQYF.

This clone was seen once. The chain uses TRBV24-1 and TRBJ2-5; D unresolved. Deletions cut 4 bases from V and 1 base from J, with 9 bases between. Germline CDR1 reads KGHDR; CDR2 reads SFDVKD. CDR3 size: 14 residues. CDR3 in amino acids: CATSERQAQETQYF. For the CDR3, the DNA is TGTGCCACCAGTGAGCGACAAGCCCAAGAGACCCAGTACTTC.

The chain combines TRBV7-9 with TRBJ1-5; D unresolved. The CDR3 extends over 14 amino acids. CDR1 is SEHNR and CDR2 is FQNEAQ in the germline V gene (reference sequence). V was cut by 4 bases and J by 5 bases, with 12 bases left in between. CDR3 loop: CASSSPGLDQPQHF. The CDR3 DNA is TGTGCCAGCAGCTCCCCCGGTTTAGATCAGCCCCAGCATTTT.

The chain joins TRBV11-3 to TRBJ2-3; 8 bases map to TRBD2. Per germline, CDR1 SGHNT and CDR2 YENEEA. V was clipped by 0 bases and J by 8 bases; unmatched bases: 4. This CDR3 is built from 14 residues. CDR3 protein: CASSLDRGGTTQYF. The CDR3 DNA follows: TGTGCCAGCAGCTTAGATCGGGGGGGCACTACGCAGTATTTT.

This clone turned up a few times. V usage is TRBV4-1 and J usage is TRBJ1-2; D is uncertain. V lost 1 base, J lost 7 bases, and 10 bases lay in between. The CDR3 length is 13 residues. Germline assignment: CDR1 MGHRA and CDR2 YSYEKL. The CDR3 region has the DNA TGCGCCAGCAGCCAAGTCAGGTTGGTTGGCTACACCTTC. It specifies CASSQVRLVGYTF.

The CDR3 region is CATSSQQGNTEAFF. The CDR3 nucleotides are TGTGCCACCAGCAGCCAACAGGGGAACACTGAAGCTTTCTTT. V gene TRBV15 combines with J gene TRBJ1-1; TRBD1 is a possible D gene (6 bases). V was shortened by 3 bases and J by 1 base, with 9 bases between the two germline ends. The CDR3 has 14 residues. CDR1 is LNHNV, CDR2 YYDKDF, per germline (reference sequence).

The J gene is TRBJ2-7, the V gene TRBV7-9; 8 bases map to TRBD1. Germline loops: CDR1 SEHNR, CDR2 FQNEAQ (reference sequence). Trimming at V came to 5 bases and at J to 2 bases, leaving 8 bases not matched to a gene. The CDR3 sequence is 15 residues long. The CDR3 sequence: CASSPGAGGTYEQYF. For the CDR3, the DNA is TGTGCCAGCAGCCCCGGGGCAGGGGGCACCTACGAGCAGTACTTC.

This clone appeared a single time. This chain joins TRBV24-1 and TRBJ1-1; a weak D match, TRBD1 (5 bases). The CDR3 contains 14 residues. The V gene lost 5 bases and the J gene lost 3 bases, with 12 bases spanning the gap. Germline V gives CDR1 KGHDR, CDR2 SFDVKD. The CDR3 is CATSGEPGDTEAFF. The CDR3 DNA is TGTGCCACCAGTGGGGAGCCGGGGGACACTGAAGCTTTCTTT.

The count of this clone is one. V gene TRBV24-1 combines with J gene TRBJ2-1, with TRBD2 matching over 15 bases. This CDR3 region has 20 residues. The J segment lost 0 bases and the V segment lost 3 bases, leaving 8 bases of the junction unmatched. In germline, CDR1 is KGHDR, CDR2 SFDVKD. CDR3 sequence: CATSDPGLAGGHSSYNEQFF. In nucleotides, the CDR3 is TGTGCCACCAGTGATCCGGGACTAGCGGGGGGCCATAGCTCCTACAATGAGCAGTTCTTC.

The chain carries TRBV7-2 and TRBJ2-3; TRBD1 matches 9 bases. The CDR3 is 15 residues long. The V segment lost 4 bases and the J segment 2 bases; nucleotides outside the gene matches: 4. CDR1 and CDR2 (germline): SGHTA, FQGNSA. The DNA of the CDR3 is TGTGCCAGCAGCTCGGGACAGGGAAACACAGATACGCAGTATTTT. This codes for CASSSGQGNTDTQYF. The full variable domain, with the rest looked up from reference TRBV7-2 and TRBJ2-3, is GAGVSQSPSNKVTEKGKDVELRCDPISGHTALYWYRQSLGQGLEFLIYFQGNSAPDKSGLPSDRFSAERTGGSVSTLTIQRTQQEDSAVYLCASSSGQGNTDTQYFGPGTRLTVL.

The CDR3 spells CASSKVWHLRRPAF. Here the CDR3 DNA reads TGTGCCAGCAGCAAAGTCTGGCATCTAAGACGTCCGGCCTTC. The genes are TRBV21-1 and TRBJ2-7. TRBV21-1 is marked as a pseudogene. The CDR3 has 14 residues.

The chain carries TRBV6-2 or TRBV6-3 and TRBJ2-1, with D perhaps given as TRBD1 or TRBD2 (5 bases each). CDR3 length: 16 residues. CDR1 is MNHEY and CDR2 is SVGEGT in the germline V gene. The V and J ends lost 3 bases and 3 bases respectively, with 15 bases between them. CDR3 nucleotides: TGTGCCAGCAGTTATTCCCCCGGGACCGTCTACAATGAGCAGTTCTTC. This translates into CASSYSPGTVYNEQFF.

This chain connects TRBV2 to TRBJ1-3; D unresolved. Germline lookup yields CDR1 SNHLY and CDR2 FYNNEI. The CDR3 consists of 14 residues. V gave up 4 bases and J gave up 3 bases, with 10 bases separating them. CDR3 sequence (DNA): TGTGCCAGCAGTGCTGGAACGTATGGAAACACCATATATTTT. Encoded protein: CASSAGTYGNTIYF.

The chain combines TRBV7-9 with TRBJ2-5; D perhaps matches TRBD1 (5 bases). Germline V CDR1 and CDR2: SEHNR, FQNEAQ (reference sequence). This CDR3 spans 16 amino acids. Trimming removed 5 bases at V and 1 base at J, with 17 bases between. The CDR3 sequence is CASSPAGLGVQETQYF. The CDR3 nucleotides are TGTGCCAGCAGCCCCGCCGGTCTAGGGGTCCAAGAGACCCAGTACTTC. The full variable domain, rest sourced from reference TRBV7-9 and TRBJ2-5, is DTGVSQNPRHKITKRGQNVTFRCDPISEHNRLYWYRQTLGQGPEFLTYFQNEAQLEKSRLLSDRFSAERPKGSFSTLEIQRTEQGDSAMYLCASSPAGLGVQETQYFGPGTRLLVL.